The 28 T cell receptor beta chains given below trace back to one sample, sequenced in a study of blood T cell repertoires in COVID-19. Some clones are missing from TCRdb's copy, which holds only in-frame ones; the method was immunoSEQ multiplex PCR. This sample has around 140,000 clones, with 78% found just once. Sequences were obtained from peripheral blood. The receptors here all came from a woman in her sixties or seventies with acute or convalescent COVID-19.

The CDR3 coding sequence is TGTGCCAGCAGTTACTCCCGCGGACAGGGAAATGCTTTCTTT. Encoded protein: CASSYSRGQGNAFF. The rearrangement joins TRBV6-2 or TRBV6-3 to TRBJ1-1; 8 bases are shared with TRBD1. The CDR3 has 14 amino acids. With 0 bases clipped from V and 11 bases from J, the junction kept 8 bases outside the gene matches. Germline lookup yields CDR1 MNHEY and CDR2 SVGEGT.

The sample holds a few counts of this clone. This chain links TRBV11-3 with TRBJ1-2; a weak D match, TRBD1 (5 bases). The CDR3 is made up of 19 amino acids. Trimming removed 1 base at V and 0 bases at J, with 21 bases between. Per germline, CDR1 SGHNT and CDR2 YENEEA. CDR3 sequence (DNA): TGTGCCAGCAGCTTAGGCTGTGGTCCTCCAGGGCCAGCTAACTATGGCTACACCTTC. This codes for CASSLGCGPPGPANYGYTF.

The V call is TRBV6-1, the J call TRBJ2-7, with a tentative D call TRBD1 (6 bases). The CDR3 is 17 amino acids. Trimming pared 0 bases from V and 5 bases from J, leaving 20 bases between. Germline CDR1 reads MNHNS; CDR2 reads SASEGT. The CDR3 region is CASSEAWTGTPIDEQYF. CDR3 sequence (DNA): TGTGCCAGCAGTGAAGCGTGGACCGGGACACCCATCGACGAGCAGTACTTC.

This rearrangement joins TRBV5-1 to TRBJ2-5; 7 bases fit TRBD2. CDR1 SGHRS and CDR2 YFSETQ come from the germline V gene. This CDR3 spans 14 amino acids. V lost 1 base and J lost 5; bases outside the gene matches: 5. CDR3 sequence (DNA): TGCGCCAGCAGCTTGAGCGGGGTAAGGGAGACCCAGTACTTC. Its protein is CASSLSGVRETQYF.

This clone was counted a few times. The chain uses TRBV7-9 and TRBJ1-1; TRBD1 is a possible D gene (5 bases). This CDR3 spans 18 amino acids. Trimming took off 1 base at V and 1 base at J, with 19 bases between the two ends. Germline V gives CDR1 SEHNR, CDR2 FQNEAQ (reference sequence). DNA of the CDR3: TGTGCCAGCAGCTTAGTTAGATTCTCAGGGTACGGGAACACTGAAGCTTTCTTT. Its translation: CASSLVRFSGYGNTEAFF.

This rearrangement joins TRBV5-8 to TRBJ1-5; D gene ambiguous. Per the germline V gene, CDR1 is SGHTS and CDR2 is YDEGEE. The CDR3 totals 14 residues. V lost 0 bases and J lost 5, with 9 bases in between. The CDR3 nucleotides read TGTGCCAGCAGCTTGGGGCAGATTCATCAGCCCCAGCATTTT. Amino acids: CASSLGQIHQPQHF. The full variable domain, with the rest looked up from reference TRBV5-8 and TRBJ1-5, is EAGVTQSPTHLIKTRGQQATLRCSPISGHTSVYWYQQALGLGLQFLLWYDEGEERNRGNFPPRFSGRQFPNYSSELNVNALELEDSALYLCASSLGQIHQPQHFGDGTRLSIL.

The gene calls are TRBV15 and TRBJ2-5; 9 bases agree with TRBD2. This CDR3 comprises 18 residues. Trimming at V came to 0 bases and at J to 3 bases, leaving 11 bases not matched to a gene. From germline, CDR1 is LNHNV and CDR2 YYDKDF (reference sequence). The CDR3: CATSRDWRWRGGKETQYF. DNA of the CDR3: TGTGCCACCAGCAGAGATTGGCGCTGGCGGGGGGGAAAAGAGACCCAGTACTTC.

This clone occurred a few times. The chain uses TRBV6-6 and TRBJ1-2; 7 bases line up with TRBD1. V gave up 5 bases and J gave up 7 bases; unmatched junction bases: 10. The CDR3 length is 14 residues. Germline loops: CDR1 MNHNY, CDR2 SVGAGI (reference sequence). The CDR3 nucleotides are TGTGCCAGCAGTGAGGGACAGTTCTCTGCTGGCTACACCTTC. Protein: CASSEGQFSAGYTF.

This clone was observed a single time. V usage is TRBV25-1 and J usage is TRBJ2-3; TRBD2 aligns across 9 bases. V lost 4 bases and J lost 4; bases outside the gene matches: 6. The CDR3 runs 15 residues. Germline V lookup: CDR1 MGHDK, CDR2 SYGVNS. The chain's CDR3 is CASSVIAGASDTQYF. The DNA for the CDR3 is TGTGCCAGCAGTGTTATAGCGGGAGCGTCAGATACGCAGTATTTT. The full variable domain, completed using reference TRBV25-1 and TRBJ2-3, is EADIYQTPRYLVIGTGKKITLECSQTMGHDKMYWYQQDPGMELHLIHYSYGVNSTEKGDLSSESTVSRIRTEHFPLTLESARPSHTSQYLCASSVIAGASDTQYFGPGTRLTVL.

CDR3 DNA sequence: TGCGCCAGCAGCCCGACAGGCGGGAGCTCTGGGGCCAACGTCCTGACTTTC. As protein: CASSPTGGSSGANVLTF. The chain uses TRBV5-1 and TRBJ2-6; maybe TRBD2 (7 bases). From germline, CDR1 is SGHRS and CDR2 YFSETQ. The CDR3 spans 17 residues. Trimming removed 4 bases from V and 0 bases from J, with 14 bases in between.

V gene TRBV11-3 combines with J gene TRBJ2-7; the D is unclear. Germline V gene data show CDR1 as SGHNT and CDR2 as YENEEA. The CDR3 covers 12 residues. Trimming removed 5 bases from V and 0 bases from J, with 5 bases in between. This CDR3 is CASSGTSYEQYF. As DNA, the CDR3 is TGTGCCAGCAGCGGCACCTCCTACGAGCAGTACTTC.

J is TRBJ2-1 and V is TRBV7-6; 11 bases fit TRBD2. The CDR3 length is 16 residues. The J segment lost 7 bases and the V segment lost 2 bases, leaving 7 bases of the junction unmatched. Germline CDR1 and CDR2: SGHVS and FNYEAQ. CDR3 protein: CASSLLSGRAANEQFF. The CDR3 DNA reads as TGTGCCAGCAGCTTACTTAGCGGGAGGGCCGCGAATGAGCAGTTCTTC. Complete variable domain (other parts from reference TRBV7-6 and TRBJ2-1): GAGVSQSPRYKVTKRGQDVALRCDPISGHVSLYWYRQALGQGPEFLTYFNYEAQQDKSGLPNDRFSAERPEGSISTLTIQRTEQRDSAMYRCASSLLSGRAANEQFFGPGTRLTVL.

This chain joins TRBV28 and TRBJ2-1; 7 nucleotides align to TRBD1. J was trimmed by 15 bases and V by 2 bases; bases with no gene match: 10. The CDR3 covers 13 residues. The germline V gene has CDR1 MDHEN and CDR2 SYDVKM. CDR3 region: CASSLPPPRGLFF. In DNA, the CDR3 is TGTGCCAGCAGTTTACCCCCCCCAAGGGGGCTGTTCTTC.

The chain employs TRBV5-1 and TRBJ2-7; D possibly corresponds to TRBD1 (5 bases). The CDR3 is 13 amino acids. Germline values: CDR1 SGHRS, CDR2 YFSETQ. V lost 1 base to trimming and J lost 1 base, with 6 bases between them. The CDR3 DNA is TGCGCCAGCAGCTTGCAGGGATCCTACGAGCAGTACTTC. Translation gives CASSLQGSYEQYF.

The CDR3 reads CAWTQGSPLHF. CDR3 nucleotides: TGTGCCTGGACGCAGGGATCACCCCTCCACTTT. The chain carries TRBV30 and TRBJ1-6, with D tentatively TRBD1 (5 bases). V gave up 4 bases and J gave up 10 bases, with 8 bases separating them. Germline values: CDR1 GTSNPN, CDR2 SVGIG (reference sequence). The CDR3 runs to 11 residues.

The chain links TRBV6-5 to TRBJ2-3, with D hard to call. CDR1 and CDR2 from the germline V gene are MNHEY and SVGAGI. The V end lost 2 bases, the J end lost 2 bases, and 8 bases lay between the germline ends. CDR3 length equals 14 residues. In DNA form, the CDR3 reads TGTGCCAGCAGTTACGGGCAGCCCACAGATACGCAGTATTTT. Translated: CASSYGQPTDTQYF.

The V gene is TRBV5-1, the J gene TRBJ2-1; D might be TRBD1 (6 bases). With 0 bases removed from V and 5 bases from J, the gap between germline ends came to 12 bases. The CDR3 runs 15 residues. From germline, CDR1 is SGHRS and CDR2 YFSETQ. The CDR3 region has the DNA TGCGCCAGCAGCTTGGGGCAGGGGTATAACAATGAGCAGTTCTTC. Its protein is CASSLGQGYNNEQFF. The whole variable domain, remainder taken from reference TRBV5-1 and TRBJ2-1, is KAGVTQTPRYLIKTRGQQVTLSCSPISGHRSVSWYQQTPGQGLQFLFEYFSETQRNKGNFPGRFSGRQFSNSRSEMNVSTLELGDSALYLCASSLGQGYNNEQFFGPGTRLTVL.

The CDR3 region is CATSDFGPSFF. CDR3 sequence (DNA): TGTGCCACCAGTGATTTTGGGCCTAGCTTCTTC. The V gene is TRBV24-1, the J gene TRBJ2-1, with a weak D call TRBD2 (5 bases). The V end lost 1 base, the J end lost 16 bases, and 10 bases lay between the germline ends. CDR1 and CDR2 (germline): KGHDR, SFDVKD. This CDR3 spans 11 amino acids.

J is TRBJ2-6 and V is TRBV30; 7 bases line up with TRBD1. V shed 5 bases, J shed 0 bases, and the junction held 4 bases outside the gene matches. The CDR3 is 15 amino acids. The germline gives CDR1 GTSNPN, CDR2 SVGIG (reference sequence). The CDR3 is CAWDRALSGANVLTF. The CDR3 DNA sequence: TGTGCCTGGGACAGGGCACTCTCTGGGGCCAACGTCCTGACTTTC.

V gene TRBV7-9 combines with J gene TRBJ2-7; the D gene is possibly TRBD2 (6 bases). This CDR3 contains 14 residues. Trimming shortened V by 7 bases and J by 2 bases, and 15 bases separated the two germline ends. CDR1 is SEHNR, CDR2 FQNEAQ, per germline (reference sequence). Written as DNA, the CDR3 is TGTGCCAGCAACCCCTCGGGCGGGACCTACGAGCAGTACTTC. It yields the protein CASNPSGGTYEQYF.

V is TRBV27 and J is TRBJ1-2; 7 nucleotides agree with TRBD1. Germline V gene data show CDR1 as MNHEY and CDR2 as SMNVEV (reference sequence). V was clipped by 7 bases and J by 1 base; unmatched bases: 6. The CDR3 totals 14 residues. DNA for the CDR3: TGTGCCAGCAACTTAGGGGGCAGTAACTATGGCTACACCTTC. Its protein product is CASNLGGSNYGYTF.

V usage is TRBV6-4 and J usage is TRBJ2-1; 8 positions match TRBD1. Unmatched junction bases numbered 5, after V lost 5 bases and J lost 5 bases. The CDR3 loop spans 14 amino acids. Germline V gene data show CDR1 as MRHNA and CDR2 as SNTAGT. CDR3 sequence: CASSRDRINNEQFF. The CDR3 region has the DNA TGTGCCAGCAGTCGGGACAGGATCAACAATGAGCAGTTCTTC.

Written as DNA, the CDR3 is TGTGCCAGCATGGCAGCGAACGGAGGTTCACCCCTCCACTTT. Encoded protein: CASMAANGGSPLHF. This chain links TRBV6-5 with TRBJ1-6; the D is unclear. In germline, CDR1 is MNHEY, CDR2 SVGAGI. Between the trimmed V and J ends, which lost 7 bases and 9 bases, there was a span of 16 bases. The CDR3 runs to 14 residues.

The sample holds a few counts of this clone. J is TRBJ2-3 and V is TRBV10-1; D unresolved. Germline V CDR1 and CDR2: WNHNN, SYGVQD (reference sequence). Trimming cost V 3 bases and J 6 bases, with 19 bases left between them. The CDR3 consists of 16 residues. CDR3 DNA: TGCGCCAGCAGTGATCCGTCGGGTCAGAGTGGGGATACGCAGTATTTT. Translation gives CASSDPSGQSGDTQYF.

The chain combines TRBV19 with TRBJ1-5; no clear D gene. V was shortened by 2 bases and J by 3 bases, with 8 bases between the two germline ends. The CDR3 has 14 amino acids. The V gene's germline CDR1 is LNHDA and CDR2 SQIVND (reference sequence). CDR3 region: CASSIRRDNQPQHF. The DNA of the CDR3 is TGTGCCAGTAGTATAAGGAGGGACAATCAGCCCCAGCATTTT.

This clone was found a few times. The chain has TRBV28 and TRBJ1-2; TRBD1 aligns across 10 bases. This CDR3 has 13 amino acids. With V trimmed by 6 bases and J by 6 bases, 4 bases remained unmatched. CDR1 is MDHEN and CDR2 is SYDVKM in the germline V gene. CDR3 nucleotide sequence: TGTGCCAGCAGATCGACAGGGGGCGATGGCTACACCTTC. It yields the protein CASRSTGGDGYTF.

This clone has at least ten counts. The gene calls are TRBV4-1 and TRBJ2-3, with D possibly TRBD2 on 6 matching bases. CDR1 and CDR2 (germline): MGHRA, YSYEKL. This CDR3 comprises 14 residues. Between the trimmed V and J ends, which lost 6 bases and 6 bases, there was a span of 16 bases. For the CDR3, the DNA is TGCGCCAGCAGGGGACTCCCGTATGTGGATACGCAGTATTTT. It codes for CASRGLPYVDTQYF.

This rearrangement joins TRBV30 to TRBJ1-3; 7 nucleotides line up with TRBD1. V was clipped by 0 bases and J by 0 bases; unmatched bases: 2. The CDR3 consists of 15 residues. Germline V gene lookup returns CDR1 GTSNPN and CDR2 SVGIG (reference sequence). CDR3 DNA: TGTGCCTGGAGTGTAGGGGGCGACTCTGGAAACACCATATATTTT. Translating it yields CAWSVGGDSGNTIYF.